The 32 T cell receptor beta chains reported below all come from one sample, sequenced in a study of blood T cell repertoires in COVID-19. The assay was immunoSEQ multiplex PCR, and TCRdb's table has in-frame clones only and misses some. The sample holds fewer than 250,000 clones, more than 85% seen once. Source material: peripheral blood. These receptors were taken from a man aged 30 to 39 with acute or convalescent COVID-19.

The rearrangement joins TRBV9 to TRBJ1-1; 8 nucleotides line up with TRBD1. V trimming: 2 bases; J trimming: 0 bases; junction bases outside the gene matches: 6. CDR1 SGDLS and CDR2 YYNGEE come from the germline V gene. This CDR3 has 16 amino acids. The CDR3 sequence is CASSVGTGALNTEAFF. The CDR3 DNA reads TGTGCCAGCAGCGTGGGGACAGGTGCTTTGAACACTGAAGCTTTCTTT.

The chain links TRBV9 to TRBJ2-7, with D perhaps TRBD2 (5 bases). The V gene's germline CDR1 is SGDLS and CDR2 YYNGEE. V was trimmed by 0 bases and J by 4 bases, leaving 14 bases between them. The CDR3 covers 15 residues. CDR3 protein: CASSVGPGLRYEQYF. The CDR3 nucleotides are TGTGCCAGCAGCGTAGGACCTGGACTTAGGTACGAGCAGTACTTC.

The genes are TRBV19 and TRBJ2-3; D may be TRBD2 (5 bases). Trimming pared 1 base from V and 5 bases from J, leaving 10 bases between. The germline CDR1 and CDR2 sequences are LNHDA and SQIVND (reference sequence). The CDR3 is made up of 14 amino acids. In nucleotides, the CDR3 is TGTGCCAGTAGTATAGGGACCGGAGGAGATACGCAGTATTTT. This encodes CASSIGTGGDTQYF. The full variable domain, completed using reference TRBV19 and TRBJ2-3, is DGGITQSPKYLFRKEGQNVTLSCEQNLNHDAMYWYRQDPGQGLRLIYYSQIVNDFQKGDIAEGYSVSREKKESFPLTVTSAQKNPTAFYLCASSIGTGGDTQYFGPGTRLTVL.

The chain has TRBV19 and TRBJ1-6; D unclear. The CDR3 is 14 residues long. Germline-derived CDR1 and CDR2 are LNHDA and SQIVND (reference sequence). V dropped 5 bases and J dropped 9 bases, with 14 bases sitting between them. CDR3 protein: CASSPGRLASPLHF. The CDR3 nucleotides are TGTGCCAGTAGTCCTGGTCGTTTGGCTTCACCCCTCCACTTT.

This chain connects TRBV7-2 to TRBJ2-3, with D perhaps matching TRBD2 (6 bases). Trimming removed 5 bases at V and 2 bases at J, with 14 bases between. Germline CDR1 reads SGHTA; CDR2 reads FQGNSA. The CDR3 has 15 amino acids. CDR3 DNA: TGTGCCAGCAGCAGCTCGGGACTGTACACAGATACGCAGTATTTT. Residues: CASSSSGLYTDTQYF.

The rearrangement uses TRBV6-5 and TRBJ1-3; perhaps TRBD1 as D (6 bases). V lost 2 bases, J lost 2 bases, and 7 bases lay in between. Germline CDR1 MNHEY, CDR2 SVGAGI. This CDR3 region has 14 residues. In nucleotides, the CDR3 is TGTGCCAGCAGTTACAACAGGGCTGGAAACACCATATATTTT. Its translation is CASSYNRAGNTIYF.

The V gene is TRBV18, the J gene TRBJ1-5, with D maybe TRBD1 (6 bases). V lost 6 bases and J 4 bases, leaving 16 bases between the germline ends. Germline CDR1 and CDR2: KGHSH and LQKENI. The CDR3 loop spans 15 amino acids. The CDR3 here is CASSLLGGANQPQHF. For the CDR3, the DNA is TGTGCCAGCTCCCTACTCGGGGGGGCTAATCAGCCCCAGCATTTT.

This chain links TRBV2 with TRBJ2-2; TRBD2 might be the D (6 bases). The CDR3 is made up of 13 amino acids. The germline V gene has CDR1 SNHLY and CDR2 FYNNEI. Trimming removed 5 bases from V and 4 bases from J, with 8 bases in between. CDR3 amino acids: CASSSGATGELFF. The CDR3 DNA follows: TGTGCCAGCAGTTCGGGAGCCACCGGGGAGCTGTTTTTT.

The chain joins TRBV18 to TRBJ2-1; 8 positions agree with TRBD1. From germline, CDR1 is KGHSH and CDR2 LQKENI. The CDR3 runs 12 residues. V gave up 6 bases and J gave up 8 bases; unmatched junction bases: 3. CDR3 region: CASSRDRYEQFF. CDR3 coding DNA: TGTGCCAGCTCGCGGGACAGGTATGAGCAGTTCTTC.

V usage is TRBV6-5 and J usage is TRBJ2-7; D perhaps matches TRBD2 (5 bases). CDR3 length: 14 amino acids. The V gene's germline CDR1 is MNHEY and CDR2 SVGAGI. V was trimmed by 8 bases and J by 0 bases, leaving 14 bases between them. CDR3 sequence reads: CASERYGNSYEQYF. CDR3 nucleotides: TGTGCCAGCGAAAGGTACGGGAACTCCTACGAGCAGTACTTC.

In DNA, the CDR3 is TGTGCCGGCGGAGGGGCCTACGAGCAGTACTTC. As protein: CAGGGAYEQYF. The rearrangement uses TRBV6-5 and TRBJ2-7; tentative D call: TRBD2 (6 bases). V was shortened by 11 bases and J by 2 bases, with 10 bases between the two germline ends. CDR1 and CDR2 (germline): MNHEY, SVGAGI. This CDR3 is built from 11 residues.

The chain combines TRBV6-5 with TRBJ2-7; D possibly corresponds to TRBD1 (6 bases). The CDR3 spans 15 residues. The ends were cut back, 6 bases at V and 4 bases at J, with 19 bases in the middle. Germline V gives CDR1 MNHEY, CDR2 SVGAGI. CDR3 nucleotide sequence: TGTGCCAGCAGCGATGGACAGCCAAGGTGGTACGAGCAGTACTTC. It specifies CASSDGQPRWYEQYF.

This chain uses TRBV27 with TRBJ2-1; 7 bases are a match to TRBD1. This CDR3 spans 16 amino acids. CDR1 is MNHEY, CDR2 SMNVEV, per germline (reference sequence). V lost 2 bases and J lost 4; bases outside the gene matches: 8. The CDR3 protein is CASSLEIPGQYNEQFF. CDR3 DNA sequence: TGTGCCAGCAGTTTAGAAATTCCGGGACAGTACAATGAGCAGTTCTTC.

This CDR3 reads CASSHRTGNGYTF. DNA of the CDR3: TGTGCCAGTAGCCACAGGACAGGGAACGGCTACACCTTC. The chain recombines TRBV19 with TRBJ1-2, with 8 bases matching TRBD1. The junction had 8 bases not matched to a gene; V was cut back by 6 bases and J by 8 bases. CDR1 is LNHDA and CDR2 is SQIVND in the germline V gene (reference sequence). The CDR3 has 13 amino acids.

CDR3 residues: CASSPVAGTGELFF. CDR3 nucleotide sequence: TGCGCCAGCAGCCCGGTAGCGGGAACCGGGGAGCTGTTTTTT. This sequence joins TRBV5-1 and TRBJ2-2, with 8 bases identical to TRBD2. The ends lost 4 bases at V and 5 bases at J; junction bases unmatched: 4. This CDR3 spans 14 amino acids. The V gene's germline CDR1 is SGHRS and CDR2 YFSETQ. Together with reference TRBV5-1 and TRBJ2-2, the CDR3 gives the full variable domain: KAGVTQTPRYLIKTRGQQVTLSCSPISGHRSVSWYQQTPGQGLQFLFEYFSETQRNKGNFPGRFSGRQFSNSRSEMNVSTLELGDSALYLCASSPVAGTGELFFGEGSRLTVL.

The chain is built from TRBV5-1 and TRBJ1-5; D call uncertain. Germline V CDR1 and CDR2: SGHRS, YFSETQ. Trimming took 0 bases from V and 1 from J, leaving 8 bases between them. The CDR3 extends over 15 amino acids. The CDR3 sequence is CASSLVAGSNQPQHF. DNA of the CDR3: TGCGCCAGCAGCTTGGTCGCGGGGAGCAATCAGCCCCAGCATTTT.

The chain is built from TRBV5-1 and TRBJ2-3, with TRBD2 matching over 8 bases. This CDR3 region has 13 residues. Germline-derived CDR1 and CDR2 are SGHRS and YFSETQ. Trimming removed 3 bases from V and 6 bases from J; junction bases left unmatched: 3. The CDR3 reads CASSYGGADTQYF. DNA for the CDR3: TGCGCCAGCAGCTACGGGGGGGCCGATACGCAGTATTTT.

This clone was seen a single time. This chain connects TRBV1 to TRBJ1-2; the D call TRBD1 from the table was never checked on the DNA. TRBV1 is given as a pseudogene. The CDR3 sequence is 15 residues long. The DNA of the CDR3 is TGCACCAGCAGCCGCCGGGACAGGGTTGTGGATGGCTACACCTTC. As protein: CTSSRRDRVVDGYTF.

The V and J genes are TRBV6-7 and TRBJ1-1; possible D gene TRBD1, 6 bases. TRBV6-7 is sorted into the ORF group, with uncertain function. The CDR3 loop spans 15 amino acids. The germline V and J ends were trimmed by 1 base and 6 bases, with 15 bases remaining between them. Written as DNA, the CDR3 is TGTGCCAGCAGTTACTGGGACACCTTCGGGCCTGAAGCTTTCTTT. This encodes CASSYWDTFGPEAFF.

The rearrangement links TRBV30 to TRBJ2-3; TRBD2 matches 11 bases. The trim removed 3 bases at V and 8 bases at J, leaving 1 base unmatched. The CDR3 runs 12 residues. From germline, CDR1 is GTSNPN and CDR2 SVGIG (reference sequence). In nucleotides, the CDR3 is TGTGCCTGGAGAACTAGCGGGAGTACGCAGTATTTT. It encodes CAWRTSGSTQYF.

The rearrangement links TRBV6-1 to TRBJ2-5, with 9 bases identical to TRBD2. The CDR3 runs to 14 residues. From germline, CDR1 is MNHNS and CDR2 SASEGT. Unmatched junction bases numbered 4, after V lost 3 bases and J lost 5 bases. The CDR3 DNA reads as TGTGCCAGCAGTGAGGGAGGACTAGCGGAGACCCAGTACTTC. Protein sequence: CASSEGGLAETQYF.

The V gene is TRBV4-2, the J gene TRBJ2-5; 7 bases line up with TRBD2. V shed 1 base and J 2 bases; nucleotides not matched to a gene: 13. The germline V gene has CDR1 LGHNA and CDR2 YNFKEQ. There are 18 residues in the CDR3. CDR3 region: CASSQGVPGGSGQETQYF. The CDR3, as DNA: TGTGCCAGCAGCCAAGGCGTACCTGGGGGTAGCGGGCAAGAGACCCAGTACTTC.

V usage is TRBV4-1 and J usage is TRBJ2-3; D perhaps matches TRBD1 (6 bases). This CDR3 spans 16 amino acids. V was pared by 1 base and J by 2 bases, with 13 bases between. The germline CDR1 and CDR2 sequences are MGHRA and YSYEKL. The CDR3 reads CASSQGNRAITDTQYF. CDR3 sequence (DNA): TGCGCCAGCAGCCAAGGGAACAGGGCAATCACAGATACGCAGTATTTT.

The chain uses TRBV5-1 and TRBJ2-7; 7 bases align to TRBD2. J gave up 3 bases and V 7 bases, and 7 bases lay outside the gene matches. This CDR3 is built from 13 residues. Per germline, CDR1 SGHRS and CDR2 YFSETQ. In DNA form, the CDR3 reads TGCGCCAGCTCAGGGACGGGGGGCTACGAGCAGTACTTC. Amino acid sequence: CASSGTGGYEQYF.

The CDR3 loop reads CASSTATGNEQFF. In DNA form, the CDR3 reads TGTGCCAGTAGTACCGCGACAGGCAATGAGCAGTTCTTC. This chain joins TRBV19 and TRBJ2-1; a possible D gene is TRBD1 (6 bases). This CDR3 contains 13 residues. V lost 4 bases and J 6 bases, leaving 10 bases between the germline ends. From germline, CDR1 is LNHDA and CDR2 SQIVND (reference sequence).

The V gene is TRBV11-2, the J gene TRBJ2-3; possible D gene TRBD1, 5 bases. V lost 7 bases to trimming and J lost 6 bases, with 11 bases between them. From germline, CDR1 is SGHAT and CDR2 FQNNGV. This CDR3 spans 12 amino acids. The CDR3, as DNA: TGTGCCAGCACCAAGACAGTGGATACGCAGTATTTT. Translated, it gives CASTKTVDTQYF.

V and J are TRBV5-1 and TRBJ2-4; 8 bases are a match to TRBD1. The germline V gene encodes CDR1 SGHRS and CDR2 YFSETQ. The CDR3 is 14 amino acids. V was clipped by 4 bases and J by 8 bases; unmatched bases: 8. CDR3 sequence: CASSPWTGKDIQYF. Here the CDR3 DNA reads TGCGCCAGCAGCCCCTGGACAGGGAAGGACATTCAGTACTTC.

This chain links TRBV5-6 with TRBJ2-5, with 9 bases lining up with TRBD1. The CDR3 runs 14 residues. From germline, CDR1 is SGHDT and CDR2 YYEEEE. The trim removed 4 bases at V and 4 bases at J, leaving 5 bases unmatched. The CDR3 protein is CASSDTGGGETQYF. The CDR3, as DNA: TGTGCCAGCAGCGATACAGGGGGCGGAGAGACCCAGTACTTC. Together with reference TRBV5-6 and TRBJ2-5, the CDR3 gives the full variable domain: DAGVTQSPTHLIKTRGQQVTLRCSPKSGHDTVSWYQQALGQGPQFIFQYYEEEERQRGNFPDRFSGHQFPNYSSELNVNALLLGDSALYLCASSDTGGGETQYFGPGTRLLVL.

V gene TRBV5-8 combines with J gene TRBJ2-3; D possibly corresponds to TRBD2 (5 bases). The germline V gene encodes CDR1 SGHTS and CDR2 YDEGEE. Trimming left V 1 base short and J 6 bases short, with 12 bases between. The CDR3 runs 14 residues. The CDR3 region is CASSLLSSRDTQYF. The CDR3 DNA reads TGTGCCAGCAGCTTGCTTTCTAGCCGGGATACGCAGTATTTT.

This clone was seen repeatedly, ten times or more. V and J are TRBV19 and TRBJ2-6; D gene unclear. Trimming pared 2 bases from V and 0 bases from J, leaving 5 bases between. The CDR3 has 15 residues. Germline CDR1 LNHDA, CDR2 SQIVND (reference sequence). The CDR3 DNA reads TGTGCCAGTAGTATACTGTTCTCTGGGGCCAACGTCCTGACTTTC. This encodes CASSILFSGANVLTF.

This chain uses TRBV18 with TRBJ2-1; 12 nucleotides agree with TRBD2. CDR3 length: 17 residues. J gave up 12 bases and V 0 bases, and 12 bases lay outside the gene matches. Germline CDR1 reads KGHSH; CDR2 reads LQKENI. CDR3 DNA sequence: TGTGCCAGCTCACCACCGCCACTAGCGGGGGGAATCGTACGGCAGTTCTTC. Translated, it gives CASSPPPLAGGIVRQFF.

As for this clone: Other DNA sequences in this specimen translate into the identical CDR3. V usage is TRBV3-1 (or the pseudogene TRBV3-2) and J usage is TRBJ1-6, with D uncertain. V was clipped by 4 bases and J by 3 bases, with 7 bases between them. There are 14 residues in the CDR3. In germline, CDR1 is LGHDT, CDR2 YNNKEL (reference sequence). The DNA of the CDR3 is TGTGCCAGCAGCCTACAGAACTATAATTCACCCCTCCACTTT. This encodes CASSLQNYNSPLHF.